This TCR beta chain derives from a study of blood T cell repertoires in COVID-19. Overall study: PBMCs, B-cell-depleted T cells, or T cells were the source of the cDNA or gDNA that made up the material.

Authors' processing steps: Estimation of nucleated cell counts relied on the amplification of reference gene primers. TCRdb's copy holds only in-frame clones and misses some; the assay was immunoSEQ multiplex PCR. That table is the source of V, J and clone size, and D and trimming were worked out from the DNA. The sample includes about 150,000 clones, 84% seen only once; the top ten take around 7.1%. CDR1 is SNHLY, CDR2 FYNNEI, per germline. The CDR3 is made up of 15 amino acids. The ends were cut back, 4 bases at V and 2 bases at J, with 13 bases in the middle. This receptor was identified in a man in his fifties who had recovered from COVID-19. This chain joins TRBV2 and TRBJ2-3, with unresolved D. Sequencing used PBMCs or T cells enriched from blood (not recorded which). CDR3 residues: CASSASISFTDTQYF. DNA for the CDR3: TGTGCCAGCAGTGCTAGTATTAGTTTCACAGATACGCAGTATTTT.